This T cell receptor (beta chain) came from a study of human T cells and chemical hapten exposure (dated by TCRdb to the early 2020s). Notes on the research overall: For sensitization, 2% DPC in acetone was applied to a 2 cm by 2 cm area of upper inner arm skin. Weekly therapeutic DPC doses were additionally applied to the scalp of patients throughout the approximately 25-week study period. Patch testing was done on the upper back using Finn chambers containing 0.01% DPC, and results were scored after 6 days according to International Contact Dermatitis Research Group standards. Alopecia areata with under or over 50% scalp involvement, alopecia totalis and alopecia universalis were represented in the patient cohort, which was mostly female. The libraries were sequenced as a pool, and the TCR yield per sample differed mostly because of small variations in library volumes within the pool. In alopecia patients, the study followed how the peripheral blood TCR repertoire changed in vivo over primary and secondary sensitization to diphenylcyclopropenone (DPC), a hapten. Blood samples were taken from patients before sensitization (week 0) and at 2, 6 and about 24 weeks after DPC sensitization. About 30 alopecia patients provided blood for TCR sequencing at one to four time points (pre-sensitization, 2, 6 and 24 weeks).

What this sample's time point label stands for: patch test 2, 6 weeks after DPC sensitization. What the treatment or condition label conveys for this sample: therapeutic diphenylcyclopropenone sensitization with weekly scalp DPC. Blood at each patch-test visit was drawn before the patch test was applied. Patients were considered eligible if aged 18 to 70, diagnosed with alopecia and deemed suitable for DPC therapy, and patients were excluded if pregnant. Unfractionated whole blood was collected in Tempus Blood RNA tubes, and total RNA was extracted from that blood. This clonotype was seen more than once but under ten times. Its antigen specificity is not known. The sample holds no much larger clone one base away, and base qualities are not on file. The receptor library was made with RACE. The sequencer was a NextSeq 500. During library preparation, unique molecular identifiers were attached to individual cDNA molecules so that TCRs could be counted quantitatively and reproducibly. From each blood RNA sample, both TCR alpha and TCR beta chains were sequenced. As for how the authors treated the data: A median of about 87,000 TCRs per sample was observed, with a range of about 23,224 to 690,600. The Decombinator software suite was used to annotate V, J and CDR3 in the TCR reads. For PS versus PT1 abundance plots, all samples were subsampled to the same number of TCRs (28,000). Expanded TCRs were defined as absent before sensitization and observed at least eight times at the 2-week time point. Starting from the raw public reads, TCRdb applied fastp trimming at Q25, assembled clones with MiXCR and retained in-frame beta chains. CDR3 protein sequences are deduplicated, and each keeps its most common genes and DNA. It is TCRdb's table, rather than the study itself, that gives the V and J calls and clone size. For this sample there are hundreds of thousands of distinct CDR3 sequences; 6% to 7% appear just once. About 5.6% of the sample lies in the top ten.

Findings and caveats that apply to the study as a whole: After repeated subsampling, changes were observed in the strength of the expansion versus patch-test correlation and in the threshold at which the correlation became significant. No change with DPC sensitization was found in the number of TCRs above 1 in 1000 frequency, and no evidence of global repertoire structure alterations was found. A positive correlation was found between the number of PT1 expanded TCRs and patch test score, with significance reached at thresholds 8, 16 and 32 but not 4. All patients had alopecia, a presumed autoimmune disease, so their immune response might differ from that of healthy individuals. Compared with pre-sensitization or healthy control sets, expanded TCRs formed significantly more large CDR3 similarity clusters, which is consistent with antigen-driven responses.

V and J lose 6 bases and 0 bases, and a span of 18 bases separates them. The CDR3, cysteine through phenylalanine, is 17 amino acids long. Only the CDR3 region is kept as DNA, spanning 51 bases read in frame from base 1. CDR1 SQVTM and CDR2 ANQGSEA were looked up in the germline V gene. This TCR derives from a woman aged 18-29 years with alopecia areata. Some clones in this sample may be carry-over from other donors' samples. This specimen consisted of whole blood, obtained in connection with sensitization to the hapten diphenylcyclopropenone (DPC). The chain joins TRBV29-1 to TRBJ2-6, with the D segment possibly TRBD1 or TRBD2, each aligning over 6 bases. CDR3 protein: CSVRKRGAGSGANVLTF. In nucleotides, the sequence is TGCAGCGTCCGGAAAAGGGGGGCCGGCTCTGGGGCCAACGTCCTGACTTTC. Beyond the CDR3, the reference TRBV29-1 and TRBJ2-6 genes provide the residues; the full variable domain reads: SAVISQKPSRDICQRGTSLTIQCQVDSQVTMMFWYRQQPGQSLTLIATANQGSEATYESGFVIDKFPISRPNLTFSTLTVSNMSPEDSSIYLCSVRKRGAGSGANVLTFGAGSRLTVL.